This entry lists 10 T cell receptor beta chains sequenced from one sample in a study of metastatic and nonmetastatic thyroid tumors (dated by TCRdb to about 2020). The protocol used for the library was PCR. This sample was sequenced with an Illumina HiSeq 4000. The public reads were run again by TCRdb, first through fastp at Q25 and then through MiXCR, and only productive beta chains were kept. For this sample the table gives tens of thousands of clones, of which roughly 25% were detected only once. In total, the top ten clones hold 9.2% of the sample. No patient had received any treatment before thyroid surgery. The source material was blood. These receptors originate from a female donor with papillary thyroid cancer or a benign thyroid nodule (not recorded which). Some clones in this sample may be carry-over from other donors' samples.

The chain employs TRBV7-9 and TRBJ1-2; D is unclear. The V gene's germline CDR1 is SEHNR and CDR2 FQNEAQ (reference sequence). V was cut by 4 bases and J by 8 bases, with 8 bases left in between. The CDR3 spans 11 residues. The CDR3 here is CASSSPIGYTF. Written as DNA, the CDR3 is TGTGCCAGCAGCTCCCCAATCGGCTACACCTTC.

This clone has ten or more counts. The chain is built from TRBV20-1 and TRBJ1-1; D not resolved. V shed 4 bases and J shed 4 bases, with 16 bases lying between them. The CDR3 extends over 14 amino acids. Germline V lookup: CDR1 DFQATT, CDR2 SNEGSKA (reference sequence). CDR3 residues: CSATTGKTTTEAFF. The CDR3 DNA is TGCAGTGCTACAACCGGGAAGACGACCACTGAAGCTTTCTTT.

The table lists this clone with many counts. V and J are TRBV6-4 and TRBJ2-7, with 7 bases identical to TRBD1. CDR1 is MRHNA and CDR2 is SNTAGT in the germline V gene. This CDR3 has 14 amino acids. Unmatched junction bases numbered 5, after V lost 4 bases and J lost 2 bases. CDR3 DNA: TGTGCCAGCAGTGTGGGACAGCCACCCTACGAGCAGTACTTC. This encodes CASSVGQPPYEQYF.

Details on this clone: Germline and junction disagree at one end, which may indicate a read error. The CDR3, as DNA: TGTGCCAGCAGCTCTGAATTACAGGCTTCCGTCGAGCAGGAATTC. It encodes CASSSELQASVEQEF. The chain combines TRBV11-1 with TRBJ2-7, with TRBD1 as a possible D gene (5 bases). CDR1 and CDR2 (germline): SGHAT, FQDESV (reference sequence). The CDR3 runs 15 residues.

This clone was detected ten times or more. The chain has TRBV4-3 and TRBJ1-6, with a weak D call TRBD1 (5 bases). Per the germline V gene, CDR1 is LGHNA and CDR2 is YSLEER. The CDR3 has 14 residues. Trimming removed 1 base from V and 6 bases from J, with 7 bases in between. CDR3 loop: CASSQGDSNSPLHF. Here the CDR3 DNA reads TGCGCCAGCAGCCAAGGTGACAGTAATTCACCCCTCCACTTT.

The chain carries TRBV30 and TRBJ2-7; the D is unclear. Germline lookup yields CDR1 GTSNPN and CDR2 SVGIG (reference sequence). The CDR3 contains 11 residues. Trimming left V 5 bases short and J 3 bases short, with 8 bases between. CDR3 region: CAWVSGYEQYF. The CDR3 nucleotides read TGTGCCTGGGTGTCTGGCTACGAGCAGTACTTC.

The chain combines TRBV5-1 with TRBJ2-1, with D possibly TRBD2 on 6 matching bases. The CDR3 consists of 15 residues. Germline lookup yields CDR1 SGHRS and CDR2 YFSETQ. V was pared by 3 bases and J by 7 bases, with 17 bases between. CDR3 sequence: CASSSPGLLGNEQFF. The CDR3 bases are TGCGCCAGCAGCTCCCCGGGACTTTTAGGGAATGAGCAGTTCTTC.

The CDR3 DNA reads as TGTGCCAGCAGTAGACCGGTAGCAGAGACCTACGAGCAGTACTTC. Translating gives CASSRPVAETYEQYF. The rearrangement uses TRBV28 and TRBJ2-7, with unresolved D. Germline V gives CDR1 MDHEN, CDR2 SYDVKM. V lost 5 bases to trimming and J lost 2 bases, with 16 bases between them. The CDR3 length is 15 residues.

There are many counts of this clone. The chain joins TRBV9 to TRBJ1-1; D not resolved. The CDR3 is 13 amino acids. Trimming stripped 0 bases from V and 1 base from J, with 4 bases between. Per germline, CDR1 SGDLS and CDR2 YYNGEE. CDR3 in DNA: TGTGCCAGCAGCGTAGCACAGAACACTGAAGCTTTCTTT. Translating gives CASSVAQNTEAFF.

This clone has a count of ten or more. The V and J genes are TRBV19 and TRBJ1-1; D might be TRBD1 (5 bases). The ends were cut back, 0 bases at V and 1 base at J, with 15 bases in the middle. This CDR3 is 17 amino acids long. Germline CDR1 and CDR2: LNHDA and SQIVND (reference sequence). The CDR3 DNA reads as TGTGCCAGTAGTATAGAAGGGTGGAGGGGCCAGAACACTGAAGCTTTCTTT. This encodes CASSIEGWRGQNTEAFF.